The T cell receptor (beta chain) under discussion was sequenced for a study of chronic HIV infection and antiretroviral therapy. Deletions cut 8 bases from V and 5 bases from J, with 15 bases between. The germline V gene has CDR1 SQVTM and CDR2 ANQGSEA. CDR3 length: 13 amino acids. TCRdb re-called the 5' RACE reads through MiXCR, storing one row per CDR3 protein. The sample includes 39,000 or so distinct CDR3 sequences, 7% to 10% of them seen just once. The TCR was taken from an adult who had HIV and had not received antiretroviral therapy, or was an uninfected healthy control (not recorded which). The sample was peripheral blood. The V call is TRBV29-1, the J call TRBJ2-2; the D gene is possibly TRBD1 (6 bases). The CDR3, as DNA: TGCAGCCCCACCCCAGGGACAACCGGGGAGCTGTTTTTT. Translation gives CSPTPGTTGELFF.